This record concerns one T cell receptor beta chain sequence. Its antigen is as yet unknown. This record belongs to a study of CD8+ T cells in alopecia areata. Overall study: Tofacitinib administration to treated patients was oral, at 5 to 10 mg twice daily.

This CDR3 has 15 amino acids. V lost 1 base to trimming and J lost 6 bases, with 13 bases between them. Germline assignment: CDR1 MGHRA and CDR2 YSYEKL. RNA was extracted and reverse transcribed into cDNA as the sequencing template. The protocol was immunoSEQ multiplex PCR, while the TCRdb copy is restricted to in-frame clones and leaves out a portion. There are about 140,000 clones in the sample; 86% occur only once, and about 12% lies in the top ten. As for treatment: oral pan-JAK inhibitor, 5-10 mg twice daily. From PBMCs, CD4+ and CD8+ T cells were sorted. Study-level points and caveats: The treated group had a single nonresponder, limiting CD8+ expansion-response conclusions. Mice showed TCR sharing more clearly than patients did, possibly owing to HLA.

V usage is TRBV4-1 and J usage is TRBJ1-5; D gene unclear. Here the sequenced sample was CD8+ T cells sorted from blood, taken at week 4, from a patient treated with tofacitinib. This TCR came from a human donor with alopecia areata. The CDR3 region is CASSQGEGPAQPQHF. For the CDR3, the DNA is TGCGCCAGCAGCCAAGGCGAAGGCCCAGCTCAGCCCCAGCATTTT.